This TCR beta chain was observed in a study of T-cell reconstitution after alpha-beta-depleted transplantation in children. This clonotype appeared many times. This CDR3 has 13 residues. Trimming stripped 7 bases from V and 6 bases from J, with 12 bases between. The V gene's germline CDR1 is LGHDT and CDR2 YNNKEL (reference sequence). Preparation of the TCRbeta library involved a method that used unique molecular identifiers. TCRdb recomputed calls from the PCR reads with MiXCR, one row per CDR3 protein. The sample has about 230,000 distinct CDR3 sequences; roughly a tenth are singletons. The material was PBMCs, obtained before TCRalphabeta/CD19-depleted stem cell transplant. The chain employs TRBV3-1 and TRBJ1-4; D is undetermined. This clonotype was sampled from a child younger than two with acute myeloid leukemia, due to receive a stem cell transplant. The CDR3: CASTPGPHEKLFF. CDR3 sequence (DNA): TGTGCCAGCACCCCGGGCCCTCATGAAAAACTGTTTTTT.